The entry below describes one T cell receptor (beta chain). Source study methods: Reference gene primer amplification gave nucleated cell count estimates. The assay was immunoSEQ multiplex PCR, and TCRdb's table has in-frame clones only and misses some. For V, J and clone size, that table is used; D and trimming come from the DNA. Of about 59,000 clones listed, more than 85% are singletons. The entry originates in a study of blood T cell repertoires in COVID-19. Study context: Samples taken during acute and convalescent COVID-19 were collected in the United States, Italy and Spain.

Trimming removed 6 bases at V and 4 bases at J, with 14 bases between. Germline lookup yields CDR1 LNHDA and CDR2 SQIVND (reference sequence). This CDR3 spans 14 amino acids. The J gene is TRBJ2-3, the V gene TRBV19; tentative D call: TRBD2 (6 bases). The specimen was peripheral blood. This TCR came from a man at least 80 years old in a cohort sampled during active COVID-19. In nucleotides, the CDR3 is TGTGCCAGTAGGGCGGGTAGCGGAGCAGATACGCAGTATTTT. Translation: CASRAGSGADTQYF.